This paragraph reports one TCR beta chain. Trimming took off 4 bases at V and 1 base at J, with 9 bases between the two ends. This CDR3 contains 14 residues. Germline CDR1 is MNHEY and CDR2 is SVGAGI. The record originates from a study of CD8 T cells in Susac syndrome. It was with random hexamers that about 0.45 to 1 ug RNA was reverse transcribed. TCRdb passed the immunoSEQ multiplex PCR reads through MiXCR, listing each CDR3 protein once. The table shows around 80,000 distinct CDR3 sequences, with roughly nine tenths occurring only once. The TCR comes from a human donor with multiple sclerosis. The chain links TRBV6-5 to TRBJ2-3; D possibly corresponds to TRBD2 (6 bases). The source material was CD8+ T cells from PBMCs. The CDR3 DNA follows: TGTGCCAGCAGTTCAATAGCGGGCACAGATACGCAGTATTTT. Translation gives CASSSIAGTDTQYF.